The entry below describes one TCR beta chain. The antigen it binds to is not known. No base qualities exist here, and no much larger clone lies one base off it. This entry comes from a study of blood T cells in healthy people across ages (dated by TCRdb to the mid-2010s). With respect to the entire study: In model experiments, roughly one uniquely barcoded TCR beta cDNA molecule per two T cells was captured by template switching. Age-related changes in TCR beta repertoire diversity were measured in the study by deep sequencing normalized with unique cDNA molecular identifiers. Four age groups were formed from the donors: young (average approximately 15 years), middle-aged (around 39), aged (more than 55) and long-lived (less than 85). To avoid experimental bias, donors of different ages were spread randomly across the sequencing lanes. Using the same blood draw, the study looked at two additional independent replicas of 1 million unique cDNA reads for two donors, one aged 18 to 29 and the other aged 80 or older.

Library preparation used 5' RACE. A second PCR of about 6 to 11 cycles was performed with a sample-barcoded 5' primer and a J-beta primer mix. Each TCR beta cDNA molecule received a unique molecular identifier from a template-switch 5' adaptor carrying 12 random nucleotides. Each sample yielded at least 3 million CDR3-containing paired-end reads. All of the RNA was converted into first-strand cDNA using the Mint cDNA synthesis kit, with a TRBC-specific oligonucleotide serving as the primer. Following uracil-DNA glycosylase treatment, a first 18-cycle PCR with universal primers M1SS and BC2_uni_R was performed on all cDNA. The original methods were these. For normalization, 1 million high-quality reads were randomly selected from each sample, with every read carrying a distinct molecular identifier. Reads sharing molecular identifiers were discarded rather than binned into consensus sequences. CDR3 identification, clonotype clustering and error correction used MiTCR with a Q25 quality threshold and the strictest error-elimination algorithm. A nonparametric unseen species model with Euler transformation was used to estimate a lower bound on total TCR beta diversity. In-frame beta chains were kept once TCRdb had trimmed the public reads at Q25 with fastp and called clones with MiXCR. Rows with a matching CDR3 protein are joined into one entry that keeps the most common DNA and genes. The V and J calls were not made by the authors but by TCRdb's processing. The sample records approximately 1,700,000 distinct CDR3 sequences, approximately 40% of which are singletons. The top ten clones comprise under 25% of the sample.

The full study reports these points: The CMV infection status of donors was not known, potentially confounding age-related changes in expanded clonotypes. Total diversity estimates from one million sequenced T cells were considered lower bounds and underestimates. There was a strong correlation between observed TCR beta diversity and the percentage of naive T cells measured by flow cytometry. As age increased, observed TCR beta diversity per million T cells dropped in a roughly linear way, and a significant reduction was already evident by age 40. Compared with the aged group, the long-lived group had more naive CD4+ T cells, fewer expanded clones and increased TCR diversity, a pattern suggesting age selection. Because profiling used bulk unsorted PBMCs, naive and antigen-experienced compartments could not be compared conclusively.

Systemically healthy Caucasian individuals from Russia, approximately 39 in total and aged roughly 6 to 95 years, were included as donors. Around 9.7 milliliters of peripheral blood were collected from each donor into EDTA-treated Vacutainer tubes. PBMCs were isolated by Ficoll-Paque density-gradient centrifugation, with at least 6 million obtained per sample. Trizol reagent was used to extract total RNA from PBMCs, with at least 6 micrograms per sample. For every donor, flow cytometry on a PBMC aliquot measured the percentage of naive CD45RAhigh/CD27high T cells. The CDR3 measures 14 amino acids from cysteine to phenylalanine. Only the CDR3 DNA is retained, 42 bases long and in frame from the first base. Relative to germline, V is 0 bases shorter and J is 2 bases shorter, with 9 bases between their ends. Looking up the germline V gene yields CDR1 SGHRS and CDR2 YFSETQ.

The receptor chain draws on TRBV5-1 and TRBJ2-7, with the identity of the D gene unclear. The clonotype was recovered from a human donor in good health. The source material was blood. The bases are TGCGCCAGCAGCTTGGACGTGGATACCTACGAGCAGTACTTC. Translated, it gives CASSLDVDTYEQYF. Full variable domain (CDR3 extended with the reference TRBV5-1 and TRBJ2-7 proteins): KAGVTQTPRYLIKTRGQQVTLSCSPISGHRSVSWYQQTPGQGLQFLFEYFSETQRNKGNFPGRFSGRQFSNSRSEMNVSTLELGDSALYLCASSLDVDTYEQYFGPGTRLTVT.